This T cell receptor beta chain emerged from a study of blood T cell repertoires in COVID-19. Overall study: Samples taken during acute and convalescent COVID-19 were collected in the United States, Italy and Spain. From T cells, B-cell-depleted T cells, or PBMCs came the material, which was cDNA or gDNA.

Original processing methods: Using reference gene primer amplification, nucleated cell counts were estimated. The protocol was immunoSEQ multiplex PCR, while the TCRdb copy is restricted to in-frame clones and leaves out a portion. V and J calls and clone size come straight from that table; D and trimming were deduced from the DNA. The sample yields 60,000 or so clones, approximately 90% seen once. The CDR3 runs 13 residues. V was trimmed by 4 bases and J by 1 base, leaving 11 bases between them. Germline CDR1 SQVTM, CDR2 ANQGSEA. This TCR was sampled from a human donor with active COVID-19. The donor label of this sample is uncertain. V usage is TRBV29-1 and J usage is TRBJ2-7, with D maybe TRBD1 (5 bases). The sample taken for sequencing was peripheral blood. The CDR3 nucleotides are TGCAGCGTTGTCCCCAGGGAATCCTACGAGCAGTACTTC. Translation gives CSVVPRESYEQYF.